This TCR beta chain was captured in a study of blood T cells in healthy people across ages. Study summary: Researchers report that template switching captured about one barcoded beta molecule per two T cells.

A remark on this clonotype: The antigen is unknown.

A second PCR, run for roughly 7 to 12 cycles, used a sample-barcoded 5' primer plus a J-beta primer mix. From the 5' RACE reads, TCRdb called clonotypes with MiXCR, one entry per CDR3 protein. The sample consists of about 1.5 million distinct CDR3 sequences, about 42% of them appearing once. Study-level points and caveats: Diversity figures based on one million T cells were deemed too low. Possibly confounding the expanded clonotype changes was the fact that donor CMV status was unknown.

The V end lost 8 bases, the J end lost 2 bases, and 6 bases lay between the germline ends. CDR1 KGHDR and CDR2 SFDVKD come from the germline V gene. This CDR3 spans 12 amino acids. Total RNA was extracted at no less than 6 micrograms per sample. The sequence derives from a woman aged 18 to 35 in good health. The chain has TRBV24-1 and TRBJ2-4, with unresolved D. Sample: blood. The CDR3 sequence: CATTSPKNIQYF. CDR3 DNA sequence: TGTGCCACCACCTCGCCCAAAAACATTCAGTACTTC.